The rows below give T cell receptor beta chains drawn from one sample of a study of blood T cell repertoires in COVID-19. Profiling relied on immunoSEQ multiplex PCR, and the TCRdb table lists in-frame clones only, not all of them. The sample carries roughly 200,000 clones, approximately 89% recorded once. The specimen sequenced was PBMCs or T cells enriched from blood (not recorded which). The receptors shown here come from a woman aged 40 to 50 with acute COVID-19. Each CDR3 is given with its conserved first and last residue. A D gene is named only where the DNA matches it firmly. For some rows the clone size is stated as once, few or many, or as a class when expanded; others skip it.

j_call v_call clone_size cdr3_length d_call cdr3_aa cdr3_nt
TRBJ2-7 TRBV19 NA 15 TRBD2 CASSIDAGGPYEQYF TGTGCCAGTAGTATAGATGCGGGGGGCCCCTACGAGCAGTACTTC
TRBJ1-6 TRBV21-1 NA 16 NA CASSKARGRGNSPLHF TGTGCCAGCAGCAAAGCTAGGGGCCGGGGGAATTCACCCCTCCACTTT
TRBJ2-1 TRBV4-1 NA 16 TRBD2 CASSQGSLAGDNEQFF TGCGCCAGCAGCCAAGGCTCCCTAGCGGGGGACAATGAGCAGTTCTTC
TRBJ2-7 TRBV21-1 NA 18 NA CASSSSCDSGGPSYEQYF TGTGCCAGCAGCTCATCCTGTGATAGCGGGGGGCCCTCCTACGAGCAGTACTTC
TRBJ1-5 TRBV6-6 few 14 NA CATHHGYSNQPQHF TGTGCCACCCACCACGGTTATAGCAATCAGCCCCAGCATTTT
TRBJ1-1 TRBV29-1 NA 13 NA CSVVEGGHTEAFF TGCAGCGTTGTTGAGGGAGGGCACACTGAAGCTTTCTTT
TRBJ2-5 TRBV10-3 NA 14 NA CAISEAGLQETQYF TGTGCCATCAGTGAGGCGGGGCTCCAAGAGACCCAGTACTTC
TRBJ2-5 TRBV18 NA 17 TRBD2 CASSPSTGGRTPGTQYF TGTGCCAGCTCACCCTCAACGGGCGGGAGGACCCCAGGGACCCAGTACTTC
TRBJ2-1 TRBV19 few 15 NA CASEPAGTPYNEQFF TGTGCCAGTGAACCCGCCGGGACACCCTACAATGAGCAGTTCTTC
TRBJ2-1 TRBV7-6 NA 14 TRBD2 CASTLGQRGNEQFF TGTGCCAGCACCCTGGGGCAGCGGGGCAATGAGCAGTTCTTC
TRBJ1-6 TRBV7-2 NA 17 NA CASSLALTVSYNSPLHF TGTGCCAGCAGCTTAGCGCTAACGGTTTCCTATAATTCACCCCTCCACTTT
TRBJ2-2 TRBV19 NA 14 TRBD1 CASWDRGRTGELFF TGTGCCAGTTGGGACAGGGGGCGGACCGGGGAGCTGTTTTTT
TRBJ2-2 TRBV19 NA 16 NA CASSNPRTVGGGELFF TGTGCCAGTAGCAACCCCAGGACAGTTGGCGGCGGGGAGCTGTTTTTT
TRBJ1-3 TRBV5-1 NA 16 NA CASSLQPGSSGNTIYF TGCGCCAGCAGCTTGCAGCCGGGAAGCTCTGGAAACACCATATATTTT
TRBJ1-1 TRBV5-6 NA 12 NA CASSYTGNEAFF TGTGCCAGCAGCTATACAGGTAACGAAGCTTTCTTT
TRBJ2-1 TRBV19 NA 16 TRBD2 CASSSSGGAFNNEQFF TGTGCCAGTAGTTCCAGCGGGGGGGCCTTCAACAATGAGCAGTTCTTC
TRBJ2-7 TRBV6-2/TRBV6-3 few 13 NA CASSDDRRYEQYF TGTGCCAGCAGCGACGACCGGAGGTACGAGCAGTACTTC
TRBJ2-3 TRBV7-2 NA 18 TRBD2 CASSHTSGGPSGTDTQYF TGTGCCAGCAGCCACACTAGCGGGGGGCCCTCCGGCACAGATACGCAGTATTTT
TRBJ2-5 TRBV7-8 once 16 TRBD1 CASSRTGGNNQETQYF TGTGCCAGCAGCCGGACAGGGGGCAATAATCAAGAGACCCAGTACTTC
TRBJ2-2 TRBV19 once 14 TRBD1 CASSRQGSTGELFF TGTGCCAGTAGTCGACAGGGTTCCACCGGGGAGCTGTTTTTT
TRBJ2-2 TRBV10-1 few 14 TRBD2 CASVTGGNTGELFF TGCGCCAGCGTTACGGGGGGGAACACCGGGGAGCTGTTTTTT
TRBJ1-3 TRBV28 NA 15 NA CASRSLGQKGNTIYF TGTGCCAGCAGATCCCTCGGACAGAAAGGAAACACCATATATTTT
TRBJ1-2 TRBV5-4 once 14 TRBD1 CASSSRQGLYGYTF TGTGCCAGCAGCTCCCGACAGGGACTCTATGGCTACACCTTC
TRBJ2-7 TRBV28 NA 17 NA CASSELNPGQSSYEQYF TGTGCCAGCAGCGAGCTTAACCCGGGACAAAGCTCCTACGAGCAGTACTTC
TRBJ2-7 TRBV5-1 NA 14 NA CASSFTGISYEQYF TGCGCCAGCAGCTTCACAGGGATCTCCTACGAGCAGTACTTC
TRBJ2-3 TRBV9 NA 18 TRBD1 CASSVYSGTGVNTDTQYF TGTGCCAGCAGCGTTTACTCCGGGACAGGTGTTAACACAGATACGCAGTATTTT
TRBJ1-5 TRBV1 NA 16 NA CTSSPWRTGKIGPQHF TGCACCAGCAGCCCATGGAGGACAGGGAAGATTGGGCCCCAGCATTTT
TRBJ2-3 TRBV30 few 16 TRBD2 CAWSRGLAGIPDTQYF TGTGCCTGGAGTCGCGGACTAGCGGGGATACCAGATACGCAGTATTTT